This T cell receptor beta chain was found in a study of PD-1 blockade in classical Hodgkin lymphoma. The table came from immunoSEQ multiplex PCR; TCRdb's copy has only in-frame clones and leaves some out. In the table there are approximately 31,000 clones, roughly 94% of which are singletons. As to time point: newly diagnosed, previously untreated cHL patient sample. The junction had 7 bases not matched to a gene; V was cut back by 1 base and J by 0 bases. Germline CDR1 LNHNV, CDR2 YYDKDF (reference sequence). This CDR3 spans 17 amino acids. The chain employs TRBV15 and TRBJ2-5; 8 bases agree with TRBD2. Sequencing was done on a sample of peripheral blood mononuclear cells (PBMCs). The clonotype originates from a human donor with classical Hodgkin lymphoma. The CDR3 bases are TGTGCCACCAGCAGAGGTCTAGCGGGTCCGTACCAAGAGACCCAGTACTTC. This sequence encodes CATSRGLAGPYQETQYF.